Below, 32 T cell receptor beta chains from the same sample are listed, as sequenced in a study of OX40 agonist ivuxolimab in advanced cancers. TCRdb's table, derived via immunoSEQ multiplex PCR, lists solely in-frame clones and lacks some. This table holds 55,000 to 80,000 clones, less than 90% found once. The sequencing here drew on CD4+ or CD8+ T cells sorted from blood, taken in a trial of the OX40 agonist ivuxolimab. These receptors originate from an adult with an advanced solid tumor such as melanoma, head and neck, liver or kidney cancer.

The chain joins TRBV2 to TRBJ2-3, with D perhaps matching TRBD2 (6 bases). With 2 bases removed from V and 5 bases from J, the gap between germline ends came to 8 bases. Germline CDR1 reads SNHLY; CDR2 reads FYNNEI. The CDR3 consists of 13 residues. The CDR3, as DNA: TGTGCCAGCAGTGAATGGGGGGAAGATACGCAGTATTTT. The encoded protein is CASSEWGEDTQYF.

CDR3 nucleotides: TGTGCCAGCAGTTTTCCCCGGGGGTTTCCCAGCACAGATACGCAGTATTTT. It translates to CASSFPRGFPSTDTQYF. The chain uses TRBV28 and TRBJ2-3, with D perhaps matching TRBD2 (6 bases). The CDR3 has 17 residues. CDR1 MDHEN and CDR2 SYDVKM come from the germline V gene. Trimming cost V 3 bases and J 0 bases, with 16 bases left between them.

V gene TRBV7-2 combines with J gene TRBJ2-7; 11 bases align to TRBD2. The CDR3 covers 16 residues. CDR1 is SGHTA, CDR2 FQGNSA, per germline. The V segment lost 5 bases and the J segment 5 bases; nucleotides outside the gene matches: 11. The CDR3 sequence is CASSPNSGGVLNEQYF. The CDR3 nucleotides are TGTGCCAGCAGCCCCAATAGCGGGGGGGTACTGAACGAGCAGTACTTC.

This chain links TRBV9 with TRBJ1-3; D call uncertain. The germline V gene has CDR1 SGDLS and CDR2 YYNGEE. The CDR3 covers 17 residues. Trimming left V 0 bases short and J 1 base short, with 14 bases between. CDR3 sequence reads: CASSVGPLGASGNTIYF. The CDR3, as DNA: TGTGCCAGCAGCGTAGGCCCCTTAGGAGCTTCTGGAAACACCATATATTTT.

V gene TRBV6-4 combines with J gene TRBJ2-1, with D unclear. CDR3 length: 15 amino acids. From germline, CDR1 is MRHNA and CDR2 SNTAGT. V was trimmed by 6 bases and J by 1 base, leaving 13 bases between them. In DNA, the CDR3 is TGTGCCAGCAGCGATGTCTCCGGTTCCTACAATGAGCAGTTCTTC. Translated: CASSDVSGSYNEQFF.

This rearrangement joins TRBV6-4 to TRBJ2-1; D is uncertain. With 6 bases removed from V and 4 bases from J, the gap between germline ends came to 13 bases. The CDR3 is made up of 14 amino acids. The germline V gene has CDR1 MRHNA and CDR2 SNTAGT. The CDR3 is CASRRESGYNEQFF. The CDR3 DNA sequence: TGTGCCAGCAGAAGAGAGTCGGGTTACAATGAGCAGTTCTTC.

This clone came up a few times. The chain recombines TRBV4-2 with TRBJ1-2, with 9 bases that match TRBD1. Unmatched junction bases numbered 3, after V lost 3 bases and J lost 7 bases. Germline V gene lookup returns CDR1 LGHNA and CDR2 YNFKEQ. The CDR3 covers 13 residues. CDR3 protein: CASSHGQGFGYTF. In DNA, the CDR3 is TGTGCCAGCAGCCACGGACAGGGGTTTGGCTACACCTTC.

This chain uses TRBV20-1 with TRBJ1-1; D is unclear. V was pared by 5 bases and J by 0 bases, with 4 bases between. The CDR3 has 11 amino acids. Germline V gene sequence: CDR1 DFQATT, CDR2 SNEGSKA (reference sequence). The chain's CDR3 is CSAPLNTEAFF. The CDR3 DNA reads TGCAGTGCTCCGTTGAACACTGAAGCTTTCTTT.

This chain links TRBV30 with TRBJ1-1, with D hard to call. V was cut by 6 bases and J by 7 bases, with 9 bases left in between. The germline gives CDR1 GTSNPN, CDR2 SVGIG (reference sequence). The CDR3 is 10 residues long. The CDR3 region has the DNA TGTGCCTGCGGGCGGAGTGAAGCTTTCTTT. This encodes CACGRSEAFF.

In DNA form, the CDR3 reads TGTGCCAGCAGTCCGACGGACAGGGACTATGGCTACACCTTC. It codes for CASSPTDRDYGYTF. The V and J genes are TRBV28 and TRBJ1-2, with TRBD1 matching 8 bases. The CDR3 has 14 residues. After removal of 5 bases from V and 3 bases from J, the junction contained 5 bases not matched to a gene. CDR1 is MDHEN, CDR2 SYDVKM, per germline.

The gene calls are TRBV29-1 and TRBJ2-1, with 7 bases identical to TRBD2. The CDR3 extends over 14 amino acids. Germline trimming cut 6 bases from V and 0 bases from J; bases unmatched to any gene: 5. Germline CDR1 SQVTM, CDR2 ANQGSEA. CDR3 loop: CSVGGTSSYNEQFF. The CDR3 nucleotides are TGCAGCGTCGGGGGGACGAGCTCCTACAATGAGCAGTTCTTC.

This clone was counted a single time. The chain has TRBV4-3 and TRBJ2-1, with D possibly TRBD1 on 6 matching bases. Germline V gene data show CDR1 as LGHNA and CDR2 as YSLEER. The ends were cut back, 0 bases at V and 12 bases at J, with 21 bases in the middle. The CDR3 runs 16 residues. The CDR3 protein is CASSQDTTPLGGRQFF. CDR3 sequence (DNA): TGCGCCAGCAGCCAAGATACGACTCCCCTTGGGGGCAGGCAGTTCTTC.

The J gene is TRBJ2-2, the V gene TRBV7-3, with D unresolved. There are 15 residues in the CDR3. V lost 2 bases to trimming and J lost 4 bases, with 11 bases between them. Germline V gene data show CDR1 as SGHTA and CDR2 as FQGTGA. CDR3 sequence: CASSLGRGTTGELFF. The CDR3 nucleotides read TGTGCCAGCAGCTTAGGAAGAGGAACCACCGGGGAGCTGTTTTTT.

This chain links TRBV5-4 with TRBJ2-3, with 16 positions matching TRBD2. CDR3 length equals 18 residues. Germline CDR1 SGHNT, CDR2 YYREEE (reference sequence). J lost 0 bases, V lost 4 bases, and 5 bases had no gene match. The CDR3 region has the DNA TGTGCCAGCAGCCCAGCGGGACTAGCGGGGGGGAGCACAGATACGCAGTATTTT. This encodes CASSPAGLAGGSTDTQYF.

The chain carries TRBV30 and TRBJ2-7, with 10 bases lining up with TRBD2. The germline V gene encodes CDR1 GTSNPN and CDR2 SVGIG (reference sequence). The CDR3 covers 14 residues. The trim removed 3 bases at V and 1 base at J, leaving 3 bases unmatched. The CDR3 DNA follows: TGTGCCTGGAGAAGCGGGAGGGGGTCCTACGAGCAGTACTTC. Its protein is CAWRSGRGSYEQYF.

This clone was detected only a few times. The rearrangement links TRBV4-2 to TRBJ1-1; 7 bases align to TRBD1. The CDR3 is 14 amino acids. The V gene's germline CDR1 is LGHNA and CDR2 YNFKEQ. After removal of 1 base from V and 7 bases from J, the junction contained 6 bases not matched to a gene. The DNA for the CDR3 is TGTGCCAGCAGCCAAGGGAACAGGGGAGGTGAAGCTTTCTTT. Protein: CASSQGNRGGEAFF.

The V and J genes are TRBV29-1 and TRBJ1-4; tentatively, D is TRBD1 (6 bases). CDR1 and CDR2 from the germline V gene are SQVTM and ANQGSEA. The CDR3 is made up of 13 amino acids. V lost 3 bases and J lost 7, with 12 bases in between. CDR3 DNA sequence: TGCAGCGTTGAGGGGGGGCAGAGTGAAAAACTGTTTTTT. Translated: CSVEGGQSEKLFF.

The chain joins TRBV7-9 to TRBJ2-1; TRBD2 matches 9 bases. The length of the CDR3 is 13 residues. V trimming: 8 bases; J trimming: 6 bases; junction bases outside the gene matches: 5. Germline-derived CDR1 and CDR2 are SEHNR and FQNEAQ (reference sequence). CDR3 protein: CASGLAGSNEQFF. CDR3 in DNA: TGTGCCAGCGGGCTAGCGGGATCCAATGAGCAGTTCTTC.

This sequence joins TRBV7-9 and TRBJ2-2; no clear D gene. Between the trimmed V and J ends, which lost 2 bases and 0 bases, there was a span of 7 bases. The germline V gene has CDR1 SEHNR and CDR2 FQNEAQ (reference sequence). The CDR3 contains 15 residues. Here the CDR3 reads CASSLTGANTGELFF. The CDR3 bases are TGTGCCAGCAGCTTAACTGGTGCGAACACCGGGGAGCTGTTTTTT.

The gene calls are TRBV18 and TRBJ2-4; D is perhaps TRBD1 (6 bases). Trimming took off 5 bases at V and 4 bases at J, with 18 bases between the two ends. This CDR3 has 16 residues. CDR1 KGHSH and CDR2 LQKENI come from the germline V gene. The chain's CDR3 is CASSITGSANKNIQYF. CDR3 nucleotide sequence: TGTGCCAGCTCAATAACAGGGAGTGCGAATAAAAACATTCAGTACTTC.

The V and J genes are TRBV27 and TRBJ2-7; tentative D call: TRBD2 (5 bases). The V end lost 5 bases, the J end lost 12 bases, and 17 bases lay between the germline ends. This CDR3 has 12 amino acids. Germline V gene data show CDR1 as MNHEY and CDR2 as SMNVEV (reference sequence). The CDR3 is CASSPARDNLYF. The CDR3 DNA sequence: TGTGCCAGCAGTCCCGCACGGGATAATCTGTACTTC.

The chain's CDR3 is CASSVLERDEQFF. The CDR3 nucleotides read TGTGCCAGCAGCGTATTAGAGCGCGATGAGCAGTTCTTC. The gene calls are TRBV9 and TRBJ2-1; D gene ambiguous. This CDR3 has 13 residues. Germline CDR1 reads SGDLS; CDR2 reads YYNGEE. Trimming cost V 1 base and J 8 bases, with 10 bases left between them. The entire variable domain, with the rest obtained from reference TRBV9 and TRBJ2-1, is as follows: DSGVTQTPKHLITATGQRVTLRCSPRSGDLSVYWYQQSLDQGLQFLIQYYNGEERAKGNILERFSAQQFPDLHSELNLSSLELGDSALYFCASSVLERDEQFFGPGTRLTVL.

The chain combines TRBV5-4 with TRBJ1-1, with TRBD1 identical over 8 bases. The CDR3 sequence is 14 residues long. CDR1 is SGHNT, CDR2 YYREEE, per germline (reference sequence). V shed 1 base and J 5 bases; nucleotides not matched to a gene: 4. The chain's CDR3 is CASSLQGARTEAFF. CDR3 DNA: TGTGCCAGCAGCTTGCAGGGGGCGCGAACTGAAGCTTTCTTT.

The gene calls are TRBV10-3 and TRBJ2-5, with D perhaps TRBD1 or TRBD2 (5 bases each). Trimming cost V 10 bases and J 2 bases, with 14 bases left between them. Germline lookup yields CDR1 ENHRY and CDR2 SYGVKD. The CDR3 spans 13 residues. In DNA form, the CDR3 reads TGTGCCAGCCACGGGGCACCTCAAGAGACCCAGTACTTC. This encodes CASHGAPQETQYF.

This sequence joins TRBV4-1 and TRBJ1-1, with D uncertain. The length of the CDR3 is 16 residues. With 0 bases removed from V and 1 base from J, the gap between germline ends came to 12 bases. CDR1 and CDR2 from the germline V gene are MGHRA and YSYEKL. The CDR3 spells CASSQDHGLGNTEAFF. The CDR3 coding sequence is TGCGCCAGCAGCCAAGATCACGGACTCGGGAACACTGAAGCTTTCTTT.

The chain links TRBV4-2 to TRBJ1-2, with 9 bases that match TRBD1. The V segment lost 0 bases and the J segment 7 bases; nucleotides outside the gene matches: 12. CDR1 is LGHNA and CDR2 is YNFKEQ in the germline V gene. The CDR3 runs 17 residues. The CDR3: CASSQDPGTGMSAGYTF. For the CDR3, the DNA is TGTGCCAGCAGCCAAGATCCCGGGACAGGGATGTCAGCTGGCTACACCTTC.

This clone was observed once. V gene TRBV6-5 combines with J gene TRBJ2-7; 11 bases match TRBD2. CDR1 is MNHEY, CDR2 SVGAGI, per germline. CDR3 length equals 15 residues. J gave up 0 bases and V 6 bases, and 4 bases lay outside the gene matches. As DNA, the CDR3 is TGTGCCAGCAGCCTACTAGCGGGGGCCTCCTACGAGCAGTACTTC. It translates to CASSLLAGASYEQYF.

The rearrangement joins TRBV7-9 to TRBJ1-1, with D perhaps TRBD1 (5 bases). From germline, CDR1 is SEHNR and CDR2 FQNEAQ (reference sequence). The CDR3 covers 13 residues. The germline V and J ends were trimmed by 11 bases and 7 bases, with 20 bases remaining between them. CDR3 nucleotide sequence: TGTGCCTCCGCGGATGGACAAAGACATGAAGCTTTCTTT. Its translation: CASADGQRHEAFF.

The chain carries TRBV11-2 and TRBJ1-1; D call uncertain. Germline values: CDR1 SGHAT, CDR2 FQNNGV. CDR3 size: 14 residues. Trimming stripped 5 bases from V and 4 bases from J, with 14 bases between. The CDR3 DNA sequence: TGTGCCAGCAGCCGCGAGCCGGGGAGCACTGAAGCTTTCTTT. Amino acid sequence: CASSREPGSTEAFF. Based on the CDR3 plus reference TRBV11-2 and TRBJ1-1, the full variable domain is EAGVAQSPRYKIIEKRQSVAFWCNPISGHATLYWYQQILGQGPKLLIQFQNNGVVDDSQLPKDRFSAERLKGVDSTLKIQPAKLEDSAVYLCASSREPGSTEAFFGQGTRLTVV.

The chain joins TRBV4-3 to TRBJ1-4; the D gene is possibly TRBD1 (5 bases). This CDR3 is built from 18 residues. The ends were cut back, 0 bases at V and 0 bases at J, with 14 bases in the middle. Germline V gene sequence: CDR1 LGHNA, CDR2 YSLEER. The CDR3 sequence is CASSQDRGRRATNEKLFF. CDR3 nucleotides: TGCGCCAGCAGCCAAGATCGGGGACGGAGAGCAACTAATGAAAAACTGTTTTTT.

The chain joins TRBV5-1 to TRBJ2-7; a possible D gene is TRBD1 (6 bases). V gave up 4 bases and J gave up 4 bases, with 12 bases separating them. This CDR3 is built from 13 residues. CDR1 is SGHRS and CDR2 is YFSETQ in the germline V gene. CDR3 residues: CASSRRQDYEQYF. The CDR3, as DNA: TGCGCCAGCAGCCGAAGACAGGATTACGAGCAGTACTTC.

This clone was observed a single time. The V call is TRBV28, the J call TRBJ2-1; possible D gene TRBD1, 5 bases. V was shortened by 6 bases and J by 4 bases, with 13 bases between the two germline ends. Germline assignment: CDR1 MDHEN and CDR2 SYDVKM. CDR3 length: 14 residues. The CDR3 loop reads CASSLQVGYNEQFF. The CDR3 DNA follows: TGTGCCAGCAGCCTACAGGTCGGTTACAATGAGCAGTTCTTC.